This paragraph covers one T cell receptor beta chain sequence. What it binds is unknown. This specimen comes from a study of T cell repertoires and Cas9 in healthy adults. Study background: Multi-effector potency, cytotoxicity and lineage were assessed in SpCas9-reactive CD4 and CD8 T cells.

Germline V CDR1 and CDR2: MDHEN, SYDVKM. CDR3 length: 16 residues. V lost 4 bases, J lost 1 base, and 11 bases lay in between. General study points: Reportedly, SpCas9-reactive effector T cell proliferation and function were mitigated by SpCas9-reactive Tregs in vitro.

Repertoires were generated with immunoSEQ multiplex PCR, while TCRdb's copy carries only in-frame clones and drops some. The table shows about 22,000 clones, with 85% to 95% occurring only once. The sequence was collected from a human donor in good health. The chain has TRBV28 and TRBJ2-6; weak D call: TRBD2 (5 bases). Sequencing was done on a sample of CD4+ effector T cells (CD127+, CD25-, CD137-, CD154-) from PBMCs; culture status not recorded. The CDR3 here is CASSSGLLSGANVLTF. The CDR3 region has the DNA TGTGCCAGCAGTTCCGGACTTCTATCTGGGGCCAACGTCCTGACTTTC.